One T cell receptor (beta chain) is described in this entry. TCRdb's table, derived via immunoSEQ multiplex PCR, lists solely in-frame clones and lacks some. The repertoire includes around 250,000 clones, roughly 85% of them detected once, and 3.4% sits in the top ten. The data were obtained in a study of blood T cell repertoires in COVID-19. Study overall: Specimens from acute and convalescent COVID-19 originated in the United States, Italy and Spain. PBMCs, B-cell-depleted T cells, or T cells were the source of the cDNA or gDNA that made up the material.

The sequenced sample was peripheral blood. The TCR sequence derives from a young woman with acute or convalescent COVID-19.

The CDR3 DNA follows: TGTGCCAGCAGCTTATTCGGACTAGCGGGGACAGAGGGCATTCAGTACTTC. Its translation: CASSLFGLAGTEGIQYF. This chain connects TRBV13 to TRBJ2-4; 12 nucleotides match TRBD2. Trimming removed 2 bases from V and 9 bases from J; junction bases left unmatched: 11. CDR1 is PRHDT, CDR2 FYEKMQ, per germline (reference sequence). CDR3 length equals 17 residues.